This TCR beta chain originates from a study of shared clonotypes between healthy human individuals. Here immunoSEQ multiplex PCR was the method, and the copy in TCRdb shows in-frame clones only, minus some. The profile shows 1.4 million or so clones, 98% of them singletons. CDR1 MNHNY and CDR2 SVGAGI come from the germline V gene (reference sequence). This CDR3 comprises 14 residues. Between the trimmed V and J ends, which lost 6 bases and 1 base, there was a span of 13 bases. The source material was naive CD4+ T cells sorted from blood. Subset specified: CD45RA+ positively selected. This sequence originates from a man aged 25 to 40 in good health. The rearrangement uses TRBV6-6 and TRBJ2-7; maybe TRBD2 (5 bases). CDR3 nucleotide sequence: TGTGCCAGCAGCCAACACGGGGAATCCTACGAGCAGTACTTC. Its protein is CASSQHGESYEQYF.